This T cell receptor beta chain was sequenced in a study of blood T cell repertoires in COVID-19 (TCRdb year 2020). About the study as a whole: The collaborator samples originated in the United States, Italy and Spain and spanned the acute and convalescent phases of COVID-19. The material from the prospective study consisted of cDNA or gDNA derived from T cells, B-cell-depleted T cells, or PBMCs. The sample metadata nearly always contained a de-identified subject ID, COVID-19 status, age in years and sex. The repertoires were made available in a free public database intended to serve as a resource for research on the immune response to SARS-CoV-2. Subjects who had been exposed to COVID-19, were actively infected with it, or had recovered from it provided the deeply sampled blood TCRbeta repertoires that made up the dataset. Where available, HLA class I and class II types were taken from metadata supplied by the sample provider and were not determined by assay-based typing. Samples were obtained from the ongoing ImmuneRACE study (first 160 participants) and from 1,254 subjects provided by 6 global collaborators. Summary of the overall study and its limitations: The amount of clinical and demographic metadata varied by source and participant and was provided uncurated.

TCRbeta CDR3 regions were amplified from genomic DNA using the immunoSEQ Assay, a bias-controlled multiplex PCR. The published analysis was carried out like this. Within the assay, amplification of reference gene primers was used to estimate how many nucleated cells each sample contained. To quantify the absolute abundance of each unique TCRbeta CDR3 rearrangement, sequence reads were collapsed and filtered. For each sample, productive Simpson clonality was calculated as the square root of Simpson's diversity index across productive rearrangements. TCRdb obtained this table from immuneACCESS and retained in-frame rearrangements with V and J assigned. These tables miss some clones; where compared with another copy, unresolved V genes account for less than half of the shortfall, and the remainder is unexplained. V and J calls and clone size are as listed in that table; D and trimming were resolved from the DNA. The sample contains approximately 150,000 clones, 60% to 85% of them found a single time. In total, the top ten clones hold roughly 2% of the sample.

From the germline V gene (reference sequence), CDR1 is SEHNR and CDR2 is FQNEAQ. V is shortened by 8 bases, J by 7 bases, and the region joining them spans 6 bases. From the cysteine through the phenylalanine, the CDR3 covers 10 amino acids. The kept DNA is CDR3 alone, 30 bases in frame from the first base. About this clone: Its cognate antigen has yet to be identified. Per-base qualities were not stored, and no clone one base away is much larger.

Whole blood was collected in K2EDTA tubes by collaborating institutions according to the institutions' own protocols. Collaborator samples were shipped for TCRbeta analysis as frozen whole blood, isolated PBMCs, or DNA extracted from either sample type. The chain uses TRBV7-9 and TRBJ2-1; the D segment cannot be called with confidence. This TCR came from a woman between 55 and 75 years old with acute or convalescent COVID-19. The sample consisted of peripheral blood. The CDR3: CASGNNEQFF. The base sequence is TGTGCCAGCGGCAATAATGAGCAGTTCTTC.